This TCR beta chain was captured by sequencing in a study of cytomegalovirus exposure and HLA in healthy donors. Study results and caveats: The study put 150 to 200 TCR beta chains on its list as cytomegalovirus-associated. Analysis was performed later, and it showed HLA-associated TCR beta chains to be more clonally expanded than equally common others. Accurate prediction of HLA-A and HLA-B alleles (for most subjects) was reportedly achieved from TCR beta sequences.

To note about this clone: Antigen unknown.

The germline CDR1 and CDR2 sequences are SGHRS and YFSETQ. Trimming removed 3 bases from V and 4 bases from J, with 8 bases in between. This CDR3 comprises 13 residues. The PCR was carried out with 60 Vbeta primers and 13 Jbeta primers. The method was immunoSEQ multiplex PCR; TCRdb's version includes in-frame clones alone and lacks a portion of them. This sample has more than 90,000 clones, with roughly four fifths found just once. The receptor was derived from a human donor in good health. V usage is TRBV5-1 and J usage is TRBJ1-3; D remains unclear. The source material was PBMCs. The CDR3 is CASSSGSGNTIYF. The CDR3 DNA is TGCGCCAGCAGCTCGGGATCGGGAAACACCATATATTTT. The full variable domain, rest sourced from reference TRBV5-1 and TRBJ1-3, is KAGVTQTPRYLIKTRGQQVTLSCSPISGHRSVSWYQQTPGQGLQFLFEYFSETQRNKGNFPGRFSGRQFSNSRSEMNVSTLELGDSALYLCASSSGSGNTIYFGEGSWLTVV.